The 22 T cell receptor beta chains presented below share a single source sample, sequenced in a study of metastatic and nonmetastatic thyroid tumors. No patient had received any treatment before thyroid surgery. TCRdb reanalyzed the PCR reads with MiXCR. The sample has roughly 33,000 clones; approximately 15% are singletons. Sequenced material: blood. These receptors were collected from a female donor with papillary thyroid cancer or a benign thyroid nodule (not recorded which). Some clones in this sample may be carry-over from other donors' samples.

The chain recombines TRBV4-1 with TRBJ1-5; D unclear. Germline V gene sequence: CDR1 MGHRA, CDR2 YSYEKL. CDR3 length: 14 residues. V lost 1 base to trimming and J lost 4 bases, with 8 bases between them. This CDR3 reads CASSQVGYNQPQHF. In nucleotides, the CDR3 is TGCGCCAGCAGCCAAGTGGGGTATAATCAGCCCCAGCATTTT.

This clone was seen once. This chain links TRBV4-1 with TRBJ2-7; D may be TRBD1 (6 bases). Germline CDR1 and CDR2: MGHRA and YSYEKL. Trimming cost V 1 base and J 3 bases, with 16 bases left between them. This CDR3 contains 16 residues. As DNA, the CDR3 is TGCGCCAGCAGCCAAGTACCCCAGGGGAAGAACTACGAGCAGTACTTC. Translating gives CASSQVPQGKNYEQYF.

This clone was detected ten times or more. V is TRBV2 and J is TRBJ2-7; weak D call: TRBD1 (6 bases). V was cut by 10 bases and J by 1 base, with 17 bases left in between. This CDR3 contains 14 residues. Germline lookup yields CDR1 SNHLY and CDR2 FYNNEI. Here the CDR3 reads CAISRRGTSYEQYF. The CDR3 nucleotides are TGTGCCATCTCCCGTAGGGGGACGTCCTACGAGCAGTACTTC.

This clone was detected ten times or more. The CDR3 region has the DNA TGCAGTGCTAGAGTCGGGAGTGAAGCTTTCTTT. It specifies CSARVGSEAFF. The chain employs TRBV20-1 and TRBJ1-1; D not certain. CDR1 and CDR2 from the germline V gene are DFQATT and SNEGSKA (reference sequence). V was shortened by 1 base and J by 7 bases, with 7 bases between the two germline ends. The CDR3 loop spans 11 amino acids.

The rearrangement uses TRBV5-1 and TRBJ1-2; D is possibly TRBD1 (5 bases). The CDR3 covers 11 residues. V was pared by 6 bases and J by 5 bases, with 8 bases between. Looked up from germline, CDR1 is SGHRS and CDR2 is YFSETQ. CDR3 sequence: CASTGTYGYTF. As DNA, the CDR3 is TGCGCCAGCACGGGGACGTATGGCTACACCTTC.

A few counts support this clone. The CDR3 here is CASSPTLAGGLGEQYF. CDR3 coding DNA: TGTGCCAGCAGCCCGACACTAGCGGGAGGGCTCGGAGAGCAGTACTTC. J is TRBJ2-7 and V is TRBV12-3 or TRBV12-4; 13 bases line up with TRBD2. CDR3 length: 16 residues. Germline trimming cut 6 bases from V and 7 bases from J; bases unmatched to any gene: 12.

The sample holds many counts of this clone. The V call is TRBV28, the J call TRBJ1-2; TRBD1 matches 12 bases. The CDR3 consists of 17 residues. CDR1 is MDHEN, CDR2 SYDVKM, per germline. V trimming: 6 bases; J trimming: 8 bases; junction bases outside the gene matches: 16. This CDR3 is CASSLLGGTGGGKGYTF. DNA for the CDR3: TGTGCCAGCAGCCTATTGGGGGGGACAGGGGGCGGTAAGGGCTACACCTTC.

The rearrangement uses TRBV20-1 and TRBJ2-2; TRBD1 matches 8 bases. Germline lookup yields CDR1 DFQATT and CDR2 SNEGSKA (reference sequence). Unmatched junction bases numbered 6, after V lost 6 bases and J lost 6 bases. The CDR3 runs to 13 residues. The CDR3, as DNA: TGCAGTGCCTCGTACAGGGGGGCCGGGGAGCTGTTTTTT. Its translation is CSASYRGAGELFF.

As to this clone: With a much larger clone just one base away, this may be a read error. The J gene is TRBJ2-5, the V gene TRBV5-4, with 7 bases that match TRBD1. Germline V gives CDR1 SGHNT, CDR2 YYREEE (reference sequence). The length of the CDR3 is 15 residues. In DNA, the CDR3 is TGTTCCAGCAGCCGCCGAGACAGGGCACGGGAGACCCAGTACTTC. Translated: CSSSRRDRARETQYF.

This clone was observed many times. V is TRBV28 and J is TRBJ2-1, with D possibly being TRBD2 (6 bases). This CDR3 spans 15 amino acids. V was trimmed by 6 bases and J by 0 bases, leaving 12 bases between them. Germline values: CDR1 MDHEN, CDR2 SYDVKM. The CDR3 DNA reads TGTGCCAGCAGATTTAGCGGTAGCTCCTACAATGAGCAGTTCTTC. Protein product: CASRFSGSSYNEQFF.

This clone was detected many times. Other nucleotide sequences from this sample produce the same CDR3. This chain uses TRBV2 with TRBJ2-7, with unresolved D. Trimming removed 2 bases from V and 3 bases from J, with 14 bases in between. Germline CDR1 and CDR2: SNHLY and FYNNEI. The CDR3 covers 15 residues. The CDR3 nucleotides read TGTGCCAGCAGTGAACGGGCCCTGTCCATCTACGAGCAGTACTTC. Residues: CASSERALSIYEQYF.

Concerning this clone: Its ends do not fully match the called genes, so a read error is possible. This chain joins TRBV6-1 and TRBJ2-5; TRBD2 might be the D (6 bases). Germline CDR1 reads MNHNS; CDR2 reads SASEGT. The CDR3 covers 12 residues. In DNA form, the CDR3 reads TGTGCTAGCACCGACTGGGGGGAGACCAAGTACTTC. Translating gives CASTDWGETKYF.

This clone was seen a few times. CDR3 nucleotide sequence: TGTGCCAGCATTTTAAAGACAGGGGGTTATGGCGAGCAGTACTTC. This translates into CASILKTGGYGEQYF. V and J are TRBV6-1 and TRBJ2-7; 9 bases are shared with TRBD1. CDR1 and CDR2 from the germline V gene are MNHNS and SASEGT. With V trimmed by 7 bases and J by 6 bases, 13 bases remained unmatched. The length of the CDR3 is 15 residues.

This clone was counted many times. The chain has TRBV3-1 and TRBJ2-1; D may be TRBD2 (6 bases). Germline V lookup: CDR1 LGHDT, CDR2 YNNKEL (reference sequence). The CDR3 extends over 14 amino acids. Trimming removed 0 bases at V and 8 bases at J, with 11 bases between. The CDR3 bases are TGTGCCAGCAGCCAAGATTCGCGGAGGGATGAGCAGTTCTTC. Translated, it gives CASSQDSRRDEQFF.

There are a few counts of this clone. The chain uses TRBV28 and TRBJ1-4; D possibly corresponds to TRBD1 (5 bases). The V end was cut by 8 bases, the J end by 7 bases, with 14 bases between. The CDR3 sequence is 13 residues long. Germline V gives CDR1 MDHEN, CDR2 SYDVKM. CDR3 sequence (DNA): TGTGCCAGCGGGGCGGACGCGGGTGAAAAACTGTTTTTT. Translation gives CASGADAGEKLFF.

In its sample, this clone was seen many times. The chain employs TRBV18 and TRBJ2-1; D gene unclear. Germline CDR1 and CDR2: KGHSH and LQKENI. The germline V and J ends were trimmed by 3 bases and 5 bases, with 17 bases remaining between them. This CDR3 has 16 residues. The CDR3 nucleotides read TGTGCCAGCTCACCCGTAATTGGTACAGTAAACAATGAGCAGTTCTTC. Residues: CASSPVIGTVNNEQFF.

The chain links TRBV2 to TRBJ1-2; D is possibly TRBD1 (5 bases). The CDR3 spans 13 residues. V gave up 6 bases and J gave up 2 bases, with 10 bases separating them. Germline loops: CDR1 SNHLY, CDR2 FYNNEI. This CDR3 reads CASSPGGNYGYTF. In nucleotides, the CDR3 is TGTGCCAGCAGCCCCGGGGGGAACTATGGCTACACCTTC.

This clone showed up many times. The V call is TRBV27, the J call TRBJ2-7; D gene uncertain. CDR1 and CDR2 from the germline V gene are MNHEY and SMNVEV (reference sequence). This CDR3 contains 13 residues. Trimming shortened V by 4 bases and J by 3 bases, and 10 bases separated the two germline ends. In DNA, the CDR3 is TGTGCCAGCAGTTCGAACGACAACTACGAGCAGTACTTC. Protein: CASSSNDNYEQYF.

The chain is built from TRBV19 and TRBJ2-2; D gene unclear. The germline V gene encodes CDR1 LNHDA and CDR2 SQIVND (reference sequence). The V end was cut by 5 bases, the J end by 1 base, with 14 bases between. This CDR3 is 16 amino acids long. The CDR3 DNA sequence: TGTGCCAGTAGTCTTGGTTCCTCGTTGAACACCGGGGAGCTGTTTTTT. Translating gives CASSLGSSLNTGELFF.

This clone showed up many times. This chain connects TRBV30 to TRBJ1-2; 7 bases are a match to TRBD1. CDR3 length equals 14 residues. V was clipped by 0 bases and J by 4 bases; unmatched bases: 5. The V gene's germline CDR1 is GTSNPN and CDR2 SVGIG (reference sequence). The CDR3 is CAWSVKGAGYGYTF. The DNA for the CDR3 is TGTGCCTGGAGTGTCAAGGGGGCCGGCTATGGCTACACCTTC.

This clone was recorded many times. A much more abundant neighbour one base away suggests this may be a read error. The same CDR3 also results from other DNA sequences found in this sample. The chain is built from TRBV7-8 and TRBJ2-7; D uncertain. The germline V gene encodes CDR1 SGHVS and CDR2 FQNEAQ. CDR3 length: 14 residues. Here the CDR3 reads CASSPQPPPSEQYF. The CDR3 DNA sequence: TGTGCCAGCAGCCCGCAGCCGCCCCCCAGTGAGCAATACTTC.

By sample share, this clone is medium-sized. This rearrangement joins TRBV5-6 to TRBJ2-5; D perhaps matches TRBD1 (6 bases). CDR1 is SGHDT, CDR2 YYEEEE, per germline. The CDR3 is 16 residues long. With 4 bases removed from V and 5 bases from J, the gap between germline ends came to 21 bases. CDR3 residues: CASSLNLQGVEETQYF. DNA for the CDR3: TGTGCCAGCAGCCTAAACCTACAGGGCGTAGAGGAGACCCAGTACTTC. The full variable domain, completed using reference TRBV5-6 and TRBJ2-5, is DAGVTQSPTHLIKTRGQQVTLRCSPKSGHDTVSWYQQALGQGPQFIFQYYEEEERQRGNFPDRFSGHQFPNYSSELNVNALLLGDSALYLCASSLNLQGVEETQYFGPGTRLLVL.